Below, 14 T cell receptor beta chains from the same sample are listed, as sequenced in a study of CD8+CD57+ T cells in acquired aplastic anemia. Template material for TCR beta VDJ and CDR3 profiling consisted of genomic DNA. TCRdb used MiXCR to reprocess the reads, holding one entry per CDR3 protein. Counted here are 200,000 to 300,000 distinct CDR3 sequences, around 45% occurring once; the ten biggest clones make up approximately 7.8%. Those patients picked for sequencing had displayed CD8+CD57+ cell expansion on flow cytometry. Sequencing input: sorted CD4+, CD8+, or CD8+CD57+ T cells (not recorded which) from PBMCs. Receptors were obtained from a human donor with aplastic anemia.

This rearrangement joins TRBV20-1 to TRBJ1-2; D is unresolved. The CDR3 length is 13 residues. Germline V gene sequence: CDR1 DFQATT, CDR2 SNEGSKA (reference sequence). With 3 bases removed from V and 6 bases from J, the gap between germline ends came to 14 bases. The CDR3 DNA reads TGCAGTGCTAGTCTGGGGTTCCAGGATGGCTACACCTTC. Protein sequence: CSASLGFQDGYTF.

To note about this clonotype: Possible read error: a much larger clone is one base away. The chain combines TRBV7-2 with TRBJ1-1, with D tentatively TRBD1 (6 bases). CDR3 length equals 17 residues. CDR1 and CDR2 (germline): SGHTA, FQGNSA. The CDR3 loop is CDSSLANGYRVVTEAFF. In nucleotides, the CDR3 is TGTGACAGCAGCTTAGCGAATGGGTACAGGGTGGTCACTGAAGCTTTCTTT.

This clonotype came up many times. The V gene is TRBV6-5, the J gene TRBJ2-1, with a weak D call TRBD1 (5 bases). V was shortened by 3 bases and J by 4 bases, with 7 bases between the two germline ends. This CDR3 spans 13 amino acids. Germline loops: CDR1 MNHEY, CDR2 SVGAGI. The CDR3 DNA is TGTGCCAGCAGTTATACAGGTTACAATGAGCAGTTCTTC. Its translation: CASSYTGYNEQFF.

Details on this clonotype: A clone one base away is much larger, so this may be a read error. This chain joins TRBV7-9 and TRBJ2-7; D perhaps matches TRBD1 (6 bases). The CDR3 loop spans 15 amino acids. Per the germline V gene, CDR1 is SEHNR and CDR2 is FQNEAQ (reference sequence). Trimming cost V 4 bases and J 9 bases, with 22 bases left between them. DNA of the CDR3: TGTGCCAGCAGCTCCTCCGGGACAATGGGTTTCGGGCAGTACTTC. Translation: CASSSSGTMGFGQYF.

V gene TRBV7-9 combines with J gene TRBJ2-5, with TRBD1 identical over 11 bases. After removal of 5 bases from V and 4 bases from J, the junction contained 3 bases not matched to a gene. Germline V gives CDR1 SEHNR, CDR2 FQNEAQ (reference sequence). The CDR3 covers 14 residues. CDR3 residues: CASSQGTGGETQYF. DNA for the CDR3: TGTGCCAGCAGCCAGGGGACAGGGGGAGAGACCCAGTACTTC. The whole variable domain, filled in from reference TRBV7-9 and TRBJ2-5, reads DTGVSQNPRHKITKRGQNVTFRCDPISEHNRLYWYRQTLGQGPEFLTYFQNEAQLEKSRLLSDRFSAERPKGSFSTLEIQRTEQGDSAMYLCASSQGTGGETQYFGPGTRLLVL.

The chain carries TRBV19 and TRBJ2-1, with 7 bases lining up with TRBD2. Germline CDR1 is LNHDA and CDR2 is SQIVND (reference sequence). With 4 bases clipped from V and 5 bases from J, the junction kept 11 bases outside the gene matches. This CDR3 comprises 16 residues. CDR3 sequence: CASSKLGRESNNEQFF. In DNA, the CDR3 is TGTGCCAGTAGTAAACTAGGGCGGGAGTCAAACAATGAGCAGTTCTTC.

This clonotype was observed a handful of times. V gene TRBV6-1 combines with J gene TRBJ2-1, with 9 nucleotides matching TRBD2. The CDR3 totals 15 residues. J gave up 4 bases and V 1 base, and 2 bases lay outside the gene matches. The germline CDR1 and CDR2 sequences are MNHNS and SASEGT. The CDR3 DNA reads TGTGCCAGCAGTGAAGGGACTAGCGTATACAATGAGCAGTTCTTC. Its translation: CASSEGTSVYNEQFF.

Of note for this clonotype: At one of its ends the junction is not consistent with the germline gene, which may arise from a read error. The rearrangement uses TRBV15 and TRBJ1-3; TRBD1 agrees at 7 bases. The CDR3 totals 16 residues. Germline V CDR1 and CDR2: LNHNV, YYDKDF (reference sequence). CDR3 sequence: CATSRRGPSSGNTIYF. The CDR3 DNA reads TGTGCCACTAGCAGAAGGGGGCCCAGCTCTGGAAACACCATATATTTT. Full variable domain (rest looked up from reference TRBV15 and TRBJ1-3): DAMVIQNPRYQVTQFGKPVTLSCSQTLNHNVMYWYQQKSSQAPKLLFHYYDKDFNNEADTPDNFQSRRPNTSFCFLDIRSPGLGDTAMYLCATSRRGPSSGNTIYFGEGSWLTVV.

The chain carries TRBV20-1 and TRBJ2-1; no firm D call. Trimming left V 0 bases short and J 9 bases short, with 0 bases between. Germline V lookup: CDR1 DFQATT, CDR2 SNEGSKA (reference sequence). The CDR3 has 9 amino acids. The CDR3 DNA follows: TGCAGTGCTAGAGATGAGCAGTTCTTC. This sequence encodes CSARDEQFF.

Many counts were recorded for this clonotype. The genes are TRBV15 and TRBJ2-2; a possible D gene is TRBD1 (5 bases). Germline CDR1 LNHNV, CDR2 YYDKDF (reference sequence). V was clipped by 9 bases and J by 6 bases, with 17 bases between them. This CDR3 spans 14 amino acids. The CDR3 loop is CATQDSAGSGELFF. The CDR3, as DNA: TGTGCCACGCAAGACAGTGCTGGGTCCGGGGAGCTGTTTTTT.

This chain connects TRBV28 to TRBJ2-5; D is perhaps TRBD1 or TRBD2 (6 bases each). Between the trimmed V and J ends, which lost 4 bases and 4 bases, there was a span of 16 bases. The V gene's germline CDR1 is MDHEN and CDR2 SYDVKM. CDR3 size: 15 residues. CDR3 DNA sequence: TGTGCCAGCAGTTGGCCGGGGGCTGATCTAGAGACCCAGTACTTC. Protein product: CASSWPGADLETQYF.

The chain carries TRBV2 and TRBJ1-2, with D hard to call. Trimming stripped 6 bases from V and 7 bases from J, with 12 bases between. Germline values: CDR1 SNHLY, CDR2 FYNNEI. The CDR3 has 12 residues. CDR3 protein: CASRRVVSGYTF. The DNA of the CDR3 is TGTGCCAGCAGAAGAGTGGTGAGTGGCTACACCTTC.

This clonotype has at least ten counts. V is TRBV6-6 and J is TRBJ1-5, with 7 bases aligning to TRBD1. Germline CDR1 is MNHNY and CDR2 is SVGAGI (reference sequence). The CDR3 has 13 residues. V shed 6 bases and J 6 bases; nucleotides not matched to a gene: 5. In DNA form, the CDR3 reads TGTGCCAGCAGCTCGGGACAGCTTCAGCCCCAGCATTTT. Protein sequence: CASSSGQLQPQHF.

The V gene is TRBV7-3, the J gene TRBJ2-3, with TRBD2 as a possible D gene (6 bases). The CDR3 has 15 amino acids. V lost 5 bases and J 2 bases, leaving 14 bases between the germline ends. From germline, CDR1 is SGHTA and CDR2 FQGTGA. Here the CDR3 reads CASSPRDSNTDTQYF. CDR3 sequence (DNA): TGTGCCAGCAGCCCGAGGGACTCGAACACAGATACGCAGTATTTT.